This passage covers 31 T cell receptor beta chains from one sample sequenced in a study of blood T cells in healthy people across ages (dated by TCRdb to about 2015). Library generation was performed with 5' RACE. The listed sequencing device is Illumina HiSeq 2500. A second PCR of roughly 6 to 11 cycles was run with a J-beta primer mix and a sample-barcoded 5' primer. TCRdb reprocessing: public reads trimmed at Q25 with fastp, clones called with MiXCR, in-frame beta chains kept. For every CDR3 protein sequence, its rows merge into one entry that carries the most common genes and DNA. Here the sample has about a million distinct CDR3 sequences; around 49% occur a single time. Around 15% of the sample comes from the top ten. The sequencing sample was made of blood. Receptor source: a man between 25 and 39 years old in good health.

The genes are TRBV6-4 and TRBJ2-3; possibly TRBD1 or TRBD2 for D (5 bases each). CDR3 length equals 14 residues. Germline V gives CDR1 MRHNA, CDR2 SNTAGT. The V end was cut by 5 bases, the J end by 6 bases, with 15 bases between. CDR3 nucleotide sequence: TGTGCCAGCAGTCTGGACACGGGGCGCGATACGCAGTATTTT. Its translation is CASSLDTGRDTQYF.

This clonotype was counted only a few times. The CDR3 region is CASSPRGVNTEAFF. In DNA, the CDR3 is TGTGCCAGCAGTCCCCGGGGGGTGAACACTGAAGCTTTCTTT. The chain has TRBV12-3 or TRBV12-4 and TRBJ1-1; D might be TRBD1 (5 bases). CDR3 length: 14 amino acids. V lost 5 bases and J 0 bases, leaving 10 bases between the germline ends.

In this sample, this clonotype turned up a few times. The chain employs TRBV29-1 and TRBJ2-1; D unresolved. V gave up 3 bases and J gave up 4 bases, with 10 bases separating them. The CDR3 contains 13 residues. The V gene's germline CDR1 is SQVTM and CDR2 ANQGSEA. This chain's CDR3 is CSVDSGHYNEQFF. The CDR3 DNA reads as TGCAGCGTTGATTCGGGTCATTACAATGAGCAGTTCTTC.

The CDR3 DNA follows: TGCAGTTGGGGCAGGGACGAAGAGACCCAGTACTTC. Residues: CSWGRDEETQYF. The rearrangement joins TRBV29-1 to TRBJ2-5; tentatively, D is TRBD1 or TRBD2 (5 bases each). The CDR3 spans 12 residues. The germline V gene has CDR1 SQVTM and CDR2 ANQGSEA.

This clonotype was counted a few times. This sequence joins TRBV12-3 or TRBV12-4 and TRBJ2-3; 11 bases are shared with TRBD2. Trimming removed 6 bases from V and 3 bases from J; junction bases left unmatched: 5. The CDR3 has 15 amino acids. CDR3 loop: CASRSGLAETDTQYF. CDR3 in DNA: TGTGCCAGCAGGTCGGGACTAGCGGAAACAGATACGCAGTATTTT.

The chain is built from TRBV5-1 and TRBJ2-1; 9 nucleotides agree with TRBD1. The germline V gene encodes CDR1 SGHRS and CDR2 YFSETQ. J lost 0 bases, V lost 3 bases, and 10 bases had no gene match. The CDR3 runs to 18 residues. The DNA of the CDR3 is TGCGCCAGCAGCTCGGGACAGGGTTACAGCGGCTCCTACAATGAGCAGTTCTTC. Translation gives CASSSGQGYSGSYNEQFF.

Turning to this clonotype: The junction shows a germline mismatch at one end, possibly a read error. The rearrangement joins TRBV3-1 to TRBJ1-1; no clear D. The CDR3 runs to 14 residues. CDR1 is LGHDT and CDR2 is YNNKEL in the germline V gene (reference sequence). CDR3 in amino acids: CASSQGHFNNEAFF. As DNA, the CDR3 is TGTGCCAGCAGCCAAGGACATTTTAACAATGAAGCTTTCTTT.

This clonotype turned up a few times. V usage is TRBV6-6 and J usage is TRBJ2-4; D gene ambiguous. Looked up from germline, CDR1 is MNHNY and CDR2 is SVGAGI (reference sequence). The ends were cut back, 3 bases at V and 7 bases at J, with 16 bases in the middle. This CDR3 contains 15 residues. CDR3 loop: CASSYGWGLRNIQYF. Written as DNA, the CDR3 is TGTGCCAGCAGTTATGGATGGGGATTGAGGAACATTCAGTACTTC.

The rearrangement uses TRBV20-1 and TRBJ1-1; D gene unclear. The V end was cut by 4 bases, the J end by 3 bases, with 6 bases between. This CDR3 contains 11 residues. The germline gives CDR1 DFQATT, CDR2 SNEGSKA (reference sequence). The CDR3 reads CSAIRYTEAFF. CDR3 DNA: TGCAGTGCTATCCGTTACACTGAAGCTTTCTTT.

This rearrangement joins TRBV5-4 to TRBJ2-1; a weak D match, TRBD2 (6 bases). Germline values: CDR1 SGHNT, CDR2 YYREEE (reference sequence). Trimming removed 1 base from V and 2 bases from J, with 13 bases in between. The CDR3 is made up of 16 amino acids. The CDR3 nucleotides read TGTGCCAGCAGCTTGAATTACGGGGGTCCCTACAATGAGCAGTTCTTC. This translates into CASSLNYGGPYNEQFF.

This clonotype turned up a few times. This chain connects TRBV6-2 or TRBV6-3 to TRBJ2-7, with D perhaps given as TRBD1 or TRBD2 (6 bases each). Germline values: CDR1 MNHEY, CDR2 SVGEGT. V lost 2 bases, J lost 3 bases, and 14 bases lay in between. The CDR3 contains 15 residues. CDR3 region: CASSYEGGGRYEQYF. The DNA of the CDR3 is TGTGCCAGCAGTTACGAAGGGGGAGGTCGCTACGAGCAGTACTTC.

The gene calls are TRBV4-2 and TRBJ2-7; TRBD2 aligns across 8 bases. The end of the DNA is better explained by TRBJ2-5, so the J call may be wrong. The CDR3 runs to 15 residues. Germline V gives CDR1 LGHNA, CDR2 YNFKEQ. The CDR3 nucleotides read TGTGCCAGCAGCCAAATCGGGGGGGTTGACGAGACCCAGTACTTC. Translating it yields CASSQIGGVDETQYF.

This clonotype was detected only a few times. The chain employs TRBV7-2 and TRBJ2-1; maybe TRBD1 (5 bases). The V end lost 5 bases, the J end lost 6 bases, and 11 bases lay between the germline ends. Germline V gene lookup returns CDR1 SGHTA and CDR2 FQGNSA. This CDR3 has 13 amino acids. CDR3 region: CASSPRGSNEQFF. CDR3 bases: TGTGCCAGCAGCCCAAGGGGAAGCAATGAGCAGTTCTTC.

This clonotype has only a few counts. The J gene is TRBJ2-7, the V gene TRBV27, with a possible D match to TRBD1 (6 bases). Germline assignment: CDR1 MNHEY and CDR2 SMNVEV (reference sequence). V was pared by 2 bases and J by 2 bases, with 13 bases between. The CDR3 has 15 residues. CDR3 region: CASSLGQGFTYEQYF. The CDR3 nucleotides read TGTGCCAGCAGTTTAGGGCAGGGGTTCACCTACGAGCAGTACTTC.

V and J are TRBV6-6 and TRBJ2-7; D perhaps matches TRBD1 (6 bases). V was shortened by 0 bases and J by 5 bases, with 11 bases between the two germline ends. This CDR3 has 14 residues. Germline CDR1 reads MNHNY; CDR2 reads SVGAGI (reference sequence). CDR3 in DNA: TGTGCCAGCAGTTACTCCGGACAGTGGGACGAGCAGTACTTC. It encodes CASSYSGQWDEQYF.

This chain links TRBV25-1 with TRBJ1-2, with D perhaps matching TRBD1 (5 bases). The CDR3 has 17 amino acids. V was trimmed by 2 bases and J by 4 bases, leaving 20 bases between them. Germline CDR1 MGHDK, CDR2 SYGVNS. The CDR3 here is CASSEVRDPGGSYGYTF. The CDR3 DNA follows: TGTGCCAGCAGTGAAGTTCGGGACCCCGGAGGGAGCTATGGCTACACCTTC.

The chain carries TRBV20-1 and TRBJ1-5; tentative D call: TRBD1 (6 bases). V gave up 5 bases and J gave up 7 bases, with 15 bases separating them. There are 13 residues in the CDR3. Per the germline V gene, CDR1 is DFQATT and CDR2 is SNEGSKA (reference sequence). This CDR3 reads CSAWKGGEQPQHF. CDR3 coding DNA: TGCAGTGCTTGGAAGGGGGGGGAGCAGCCCCAGCATTTT.

The V gene is TRBV20-1, the J gene TRBJ2-7, with D possibly called TRBD1 or TRBD2 (6 bases each). CDR1 is DFQATT, CDR2 SNEGSKA, per germline (reference sequence). This CDR3 comprises 14 residues. Trimming cost V 3 bases and J 0 bases, with 12 bases left between them. Written as DNA, the CDR3 is TGCAGTGCTAGCGGGGGCCAAAACTCCTACGAGCAGTACTTC. Its protein product is CSASGGQNSYEQYF.

This clonotype appeared a single time. The chain employs TRBV20-1 and TRBJ2-7; D is possibly TRBD2 (6 bases). Trimming took off 1 base at V and 7 bases at J, with 11 bases between the two ends. Germline V gene lookup returns CDR1 DFQATT and CDR2 SNEGSKA (reference sequence). This CDR3 contains 12 residues. CDR3 in DNA: TGCAGTGCTAGAGTTAGCGGATGGGAGCAGTACTTC. It translates to CSARVSGWEQYF.

The rearrangement links TRBV6-6 to TRBJ1-4; D unresolved. CDR3 length equals 14 residues. Trimming took off 1 base at V and 7 bases at J, with 10 bases between the two ends. Germline CDR1 MNHNY, CDR2 SVGAGI (reference sequence). The CDR3 region has the DNA TGTGCCAGCAGTTACTGGCAGGAGGGTGAAAAACTGTTTTTT. As protein: CASSYWQEGEKLFF.

About this clonotype: Relative to the germline gene, one junction end is altered; a read error may explain this. The rearrangement joins TRBV7-7 to TRBJ2-1, with 10 bases identical to TRBD2. The CDR3 has 15 residues. Looked up from germline, CDR1 is SSHAT and CDR2 is FNYEAQ (reference sequence). CDR3 nucleotide sequence: TGTGCTAGCAGCTTAGCAGCGGGGGGGCAAGATGAGCAGTTCTTC. This gives the protein CASSLAAGGQDEQFF.

As to this clonotype: A junction end diverges from the germline sequence, so it may reflect a read error. CDR3 sequence: CAGSQETSASGLAKNIQYF. In nucleotides, the CDR3 is TGTGCCGGCAGCCAAGAGACGAGTGCTAGCGGGTTAGCCAAAAACATTCAGTACTTC. The chain carries TRBV4-2 and TRBJ2-4, with 8 bases fitting TRBD2. The V gene's germline CDR1 is LGHNA and CDR2 YNFKEQ. The CDR3 is 19 amino acids.

The chain has TRBV6-5 and TRBJ2-7; TRBD1 or TRBD2 may be the D gene (6 bases each). Germline V CDR1 and CDR2: MNHEY, SVGAGI. The CDR3 extends over 15 amino acids. V was cut by 4 bases and J by 7 bases, with 20 bases left in between. The CDR3 sequence is CASSSSPGALSEQYF. CDR3 coding DNA: TGTGCCAGCAGTTCATCCCCGGGGGCTCTATCAGAGCAGTACTTC.

The rearrangement links TRBV20-1 to TRBJ2-1; 9 nucleotides align to TRBD1. CDR3 length equals 15 residues. Germline-derived CDR1 and CDR2 are DFQATT and SNEGSKA (reference sequence). Germline trimming cut 4 bases from V and 8 bases from J; bases unmatched to any gene: 12. CDR3 sequence reads: CSAKTDRGYTYEQFF. Here the CDR3 DNA reads TGCAGTGCTAAAACCGACAGGGGGTACACCTATGAGCAGTTCTTC.

The chain employs TRBV7-2 and TRBJ2-3; TRBD2 aligns across 8 bases. Per germline, CDR1 SGHTA and CDR2 FQGNSA. V dropped 5 bases and J dropped 7; count of bases not matched to a gene: 11. The CDR3 totals 15 residues. The CDR3, as DNA: TGTGCCAGCAGCCTGCCGGGAGGGACCCTCCATACGCAGTATTTT. As protein: CASSLPGGTLHTQYF.

The rearrangement joins TRBV28 to TRBJ2-5; either TRBD1 or TRBD2 may supply D (5 bases each). Trimming stripped 6 bases from V and 7 bases from J, with 15 bases between. The CDR3 has 13 residues. Germline V gene sequence: CDR1 MDHEN, CDR2 SYDVKM. CDR3 nucleotide sequence: TGTGCCAGCAGGTCCGGGACGTCTGGGACCCAGTACTTC. Protein sequence: CASRSGTSGTQYF. Complete variable domain (other parts from reference TRBV28 and TRBJ2-5): DVKVTQSSRYLVKRTGEKVFLECVQDMDHENMFWYRQDPGLGLRLIYFSYDVKMKEKGDIPEGYSVSREKKERFSLILESASTNQTSMYLCASRSGTSGTQYFGPGTRLLVL.

This chain joins TRBV10-3 and TRBJ1-2; D is unclear. In germline, CDR1 is ENHRY, CDR2 SYGVKD. The CDR3 has 14 residues. V was clipped by 2 bases and J by 0 bases, with 7 bases between them. CDR3 nucleotides: TGTGCCATCAGTGAGGGTGAGGCTAACTATGGCTACACCTTC. Amino acids: CAISEGEANYGYTF.

This chain connects TRBV6-4 to TRBJ2-1; 8 bases are shared with TRBD2. Germline lookup yields CDR1 MRHNA and CDR2 SNTAGT. The ends lost 9 bases at V and 3 bases at J; junction bases unmatched: 7. This CDR3 comprises 14 residues. CDR3 region: CARLPLAGYNEQFF. The CDR3 nucleotides are TGTGCCAGACTACCTCTAGCGGGCTACAATGAGCAGTTCTTC.

This clonotype was recorded once. This chain uses TRBV4-1 with TRBJ1-1; D perhaps matches TRBD1 (6 bases). The CDR3 has 16 residues. V gave up 0 bases and J gave up 4 bases, with 15 bases separating them. Germline V gene data show CDR1 as MGHRA and CDR2 as YSYEKL. CDR3 loop: CASSQDQQGVRTEAFF. The CDR3 region has the DNA TGCGCCAGCAGCCAAGACCAACAGGGAGTACGCACTGAAGCTTTCTTT.

The V gene is TRBV27, the J gene TRBJ2-7, with 10 nucleotides matching TRBD2. The germline V gene encodes CDR1 MNHEY and CDR2 SMNVEV (reference sequence). With 5 bases clipped from V and 0 bases from J, the junction kept 4 bases outside the gene matches. The CDR3 sequence is 15 residues long. The CDR3 loop is CASSRAGGNSYEQYF. The CDR3 bases are TGTGCCAGCAGTCGAGCGGGGGGGAACTCCTACGAGCAGTACTTC.

The table lists this clonotype with a few counts. The rearrangement uses TRBV9 and TRBJ1-1; D is unresolved. Between the trimmed V and J ends, which lost 4 bases and 5 bases, there was a span of 12 bases. This CDR3 has 13 residues. CDR1 SGDLS and CDR2 YYNGEE come from the germline V gene. The CDR3 reads CASSHQDATEAFF. The CDR3 DNA reads TGTGCCAGCAGCCACCAGGATGCGACTGAAGCTTTCTTT.